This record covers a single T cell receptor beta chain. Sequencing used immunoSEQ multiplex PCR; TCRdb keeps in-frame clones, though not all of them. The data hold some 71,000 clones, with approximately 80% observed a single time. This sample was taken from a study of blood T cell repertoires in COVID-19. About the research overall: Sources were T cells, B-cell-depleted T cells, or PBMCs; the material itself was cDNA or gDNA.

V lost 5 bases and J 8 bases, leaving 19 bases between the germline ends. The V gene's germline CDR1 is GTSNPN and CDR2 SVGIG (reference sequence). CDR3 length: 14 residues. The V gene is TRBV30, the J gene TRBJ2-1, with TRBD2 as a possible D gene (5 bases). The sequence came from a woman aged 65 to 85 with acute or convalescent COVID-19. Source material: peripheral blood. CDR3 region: CAWGPLYLRDEQFF. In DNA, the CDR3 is TGTGCCTGGGGGCCCCTATATCTGCGGGATGAGCAGTTCTTC. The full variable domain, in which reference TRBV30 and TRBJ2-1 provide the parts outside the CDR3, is SQTIHQWPATLVQPVGSPLSLECTVEGTSNPNLYWYRQAAGRGLQLLFYSVGIGQISSEVPQNLSASRPQDRQFILSSKKLLLSDSGFYLCAWGPLYLRDEQFFGPGTRLTVL.